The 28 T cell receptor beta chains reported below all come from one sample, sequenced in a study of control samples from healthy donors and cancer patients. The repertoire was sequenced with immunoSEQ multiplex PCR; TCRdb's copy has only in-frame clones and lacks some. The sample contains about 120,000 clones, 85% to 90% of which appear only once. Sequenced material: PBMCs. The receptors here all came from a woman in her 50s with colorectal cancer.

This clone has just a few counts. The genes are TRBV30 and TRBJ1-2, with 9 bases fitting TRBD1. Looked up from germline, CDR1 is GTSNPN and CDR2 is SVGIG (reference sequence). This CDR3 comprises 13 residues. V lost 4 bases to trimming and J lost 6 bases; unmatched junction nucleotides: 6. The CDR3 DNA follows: TGTGCCTGGATGGGACAGGGACTAGATGGCTACACCTTC. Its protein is CAWMGQGLDGYTF. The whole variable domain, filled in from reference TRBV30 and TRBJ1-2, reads SQTIHQWPATLVQPVGSPLSLECTVEGTSNPNLYWYRQAAGRGLQLLFYSVGIGQISSEVPQNLSASRPQDRQFILSSKKLLLSDSGFYLCAWMGQGLDGYTFGSGTRLTVV.

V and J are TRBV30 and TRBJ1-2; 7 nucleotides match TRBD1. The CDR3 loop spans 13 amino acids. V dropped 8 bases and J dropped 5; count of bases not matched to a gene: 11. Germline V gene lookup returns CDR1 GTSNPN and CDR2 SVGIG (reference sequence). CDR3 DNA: TGTGCCCAGAACCGGGACAGAGAGTATGGCTACACCTTC. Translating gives CAQNRDREYGYTF.

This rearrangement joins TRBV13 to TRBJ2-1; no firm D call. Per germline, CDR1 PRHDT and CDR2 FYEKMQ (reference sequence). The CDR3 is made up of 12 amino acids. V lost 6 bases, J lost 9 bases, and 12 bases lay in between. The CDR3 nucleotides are TGTGCCAGCAGTCTGGAAGCTCGTGAGCAGTTCTTC. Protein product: CASSLEAREQFF.

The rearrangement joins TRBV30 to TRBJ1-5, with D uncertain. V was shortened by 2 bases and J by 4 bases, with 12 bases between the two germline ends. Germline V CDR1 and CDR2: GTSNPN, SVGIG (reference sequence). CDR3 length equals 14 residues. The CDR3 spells CAWSKGPRNQPQHF. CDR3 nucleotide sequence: TGTGCCTGGAGTAAAGGTCCTCGAAATCAGCCCCAGCATTTT.

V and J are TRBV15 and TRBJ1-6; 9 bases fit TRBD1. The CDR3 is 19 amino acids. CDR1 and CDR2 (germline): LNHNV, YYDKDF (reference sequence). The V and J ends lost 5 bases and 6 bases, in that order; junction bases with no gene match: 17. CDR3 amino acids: CATSHRAPETGGSNSPLHF. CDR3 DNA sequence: TGTGCCACCAGCCACCGGGCCCCCGAGACAGGGGGTAGTAATTCACCCCTCCACTTT.

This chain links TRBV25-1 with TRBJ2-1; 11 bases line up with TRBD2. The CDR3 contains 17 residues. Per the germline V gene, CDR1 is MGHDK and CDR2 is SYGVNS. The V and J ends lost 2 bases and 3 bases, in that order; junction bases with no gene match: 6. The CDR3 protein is CASSELATSGDYNEQFF. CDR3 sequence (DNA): TGTGCCAGCAGTGAACTTGCGACTAGCGGGGACTACAATGAGCAGTTCTTC.

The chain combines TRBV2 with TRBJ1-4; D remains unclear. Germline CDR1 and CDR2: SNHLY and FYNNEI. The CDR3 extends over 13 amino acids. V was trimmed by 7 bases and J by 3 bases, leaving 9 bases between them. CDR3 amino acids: CASNWQANEKLFF. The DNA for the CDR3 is TGTGCCAGCAACTGGCAGGCTAATGAAAAACTGTTTTTT.

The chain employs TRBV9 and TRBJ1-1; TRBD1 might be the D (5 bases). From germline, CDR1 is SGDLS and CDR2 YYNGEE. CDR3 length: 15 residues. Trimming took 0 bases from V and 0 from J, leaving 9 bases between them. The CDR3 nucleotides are TGTGCCAGCAGCGTAGGGGGCAGCATGAACACTGAAGCTTTCTTT. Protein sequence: CASSVGGSMNTEAFF.

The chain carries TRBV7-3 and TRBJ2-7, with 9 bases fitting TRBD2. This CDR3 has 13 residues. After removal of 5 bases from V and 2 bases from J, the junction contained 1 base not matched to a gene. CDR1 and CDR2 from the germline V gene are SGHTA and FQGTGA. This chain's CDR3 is CASSASGAYEQYF. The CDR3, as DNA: TGTGCCAGCAGCGCTAGCGGGGCCTACGAGCAGTACTTC.

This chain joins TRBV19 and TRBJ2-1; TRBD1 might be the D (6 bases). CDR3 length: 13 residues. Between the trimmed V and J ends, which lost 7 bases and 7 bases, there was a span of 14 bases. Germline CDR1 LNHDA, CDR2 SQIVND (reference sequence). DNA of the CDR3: TGTGCCAGTAACTCACCCAGGGGAAATGAGCAGTTCTTC. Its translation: CASNSPRGNEQFF.

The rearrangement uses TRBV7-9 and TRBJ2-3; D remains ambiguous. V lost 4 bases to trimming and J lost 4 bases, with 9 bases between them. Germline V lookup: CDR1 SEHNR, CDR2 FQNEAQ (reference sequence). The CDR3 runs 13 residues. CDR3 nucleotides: TGTGCCAGCAGCTCCCGATCACCAGATACGCAGTATTTT. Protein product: CASSSRSPDTQYF.

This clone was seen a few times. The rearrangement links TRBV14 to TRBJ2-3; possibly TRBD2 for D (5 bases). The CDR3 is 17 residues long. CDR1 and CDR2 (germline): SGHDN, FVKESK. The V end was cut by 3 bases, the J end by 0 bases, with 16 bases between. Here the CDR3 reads CASSQTTTTYSTDTQYF. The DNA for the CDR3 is TGTGCCAGCAGCCAGACGACTACGACCTATAGCACAGATACGCAGTATTTT. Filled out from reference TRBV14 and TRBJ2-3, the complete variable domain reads EAGVTQFPSHSVIEKGQTVTLRCDPISGHDNLYWYRRVMGKEIKFLLHFVKESKQDESGMPNNRFLAERTGGTYSTLKVQPAELEDSGVYFCASSQTTTTYSTDTQYFGPGTRLTVL.

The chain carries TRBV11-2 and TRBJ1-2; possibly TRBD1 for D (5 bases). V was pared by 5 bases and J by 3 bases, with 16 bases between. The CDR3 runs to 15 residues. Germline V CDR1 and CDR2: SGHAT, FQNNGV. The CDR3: CASSLSEGRDYGYTF. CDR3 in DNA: TGTGCCAGCAGCCTTAGCGAGGGGCGCGACTATGGCTACACCTTC. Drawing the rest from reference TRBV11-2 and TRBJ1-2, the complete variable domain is EAGVAQSPRYKIIEKRQSVAFWCNPISGHATLYWYQQILGQGPKLLIQFQNNGVVDDSQLPKDRFSAERLKGVDSTLKIQPAKLEDSAVYLCASSLSEGRDYGYTFGSGTRLTVV.

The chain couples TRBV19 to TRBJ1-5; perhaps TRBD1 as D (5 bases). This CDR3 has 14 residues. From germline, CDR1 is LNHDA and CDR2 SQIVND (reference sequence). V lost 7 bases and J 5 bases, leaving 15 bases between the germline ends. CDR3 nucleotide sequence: TGTGCCAGTACCCCCGGGGCAGGCCATCAGCCCCAGCATTTT. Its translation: CASTPGAGHQPQHF.

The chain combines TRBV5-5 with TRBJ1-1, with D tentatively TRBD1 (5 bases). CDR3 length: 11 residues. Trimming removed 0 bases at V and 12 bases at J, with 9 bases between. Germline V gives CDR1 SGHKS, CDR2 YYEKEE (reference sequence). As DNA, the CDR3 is TGTGCCAGCAGCTTGGGAAGGGGCTCTTTCTTT. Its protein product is CASSLGRGSFF.

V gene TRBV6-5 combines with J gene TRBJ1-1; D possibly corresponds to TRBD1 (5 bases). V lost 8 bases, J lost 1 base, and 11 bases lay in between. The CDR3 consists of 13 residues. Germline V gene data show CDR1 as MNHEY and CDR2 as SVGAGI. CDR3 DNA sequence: TGTGCCAGCCTCGGTGGGGGGAACACTGAAGCTTTCTTT. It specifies CASLGGGNTEAFF.

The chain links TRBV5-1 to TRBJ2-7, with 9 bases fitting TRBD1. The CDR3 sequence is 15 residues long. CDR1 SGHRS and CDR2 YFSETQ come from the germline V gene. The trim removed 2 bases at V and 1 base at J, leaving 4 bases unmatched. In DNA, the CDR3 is TGCGCCAGCAGCTTAGGACAGGGGATTTCCTACGAGCAGTACTTC. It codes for CASSLGQGISYEQYF.

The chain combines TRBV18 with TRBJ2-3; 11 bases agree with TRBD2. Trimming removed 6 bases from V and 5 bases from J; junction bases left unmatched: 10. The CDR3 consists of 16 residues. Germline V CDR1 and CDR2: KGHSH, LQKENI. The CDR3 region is CASSLETSGEIDTQYF. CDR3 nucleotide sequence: TGTGCCAGCTCCTTGGAGACTAGCGGGGAGATAGATACGCAGTATTTT.

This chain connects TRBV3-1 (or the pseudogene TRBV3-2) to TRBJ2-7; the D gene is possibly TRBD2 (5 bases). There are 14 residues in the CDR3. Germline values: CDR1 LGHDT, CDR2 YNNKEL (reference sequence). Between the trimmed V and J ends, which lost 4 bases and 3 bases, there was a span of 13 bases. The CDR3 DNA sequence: TGTGCCAGCAGCCTAAATCGACGGGGCTACGAGCAGTACTTC. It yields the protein CASSLNRRGYEQYF.

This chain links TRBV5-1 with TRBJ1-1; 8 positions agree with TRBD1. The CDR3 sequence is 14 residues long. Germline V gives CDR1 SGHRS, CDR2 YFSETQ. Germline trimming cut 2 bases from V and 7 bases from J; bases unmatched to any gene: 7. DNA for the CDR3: TGCGCCAGCAGCTTTTCAGGGGGCAATGGTGAAGCTTTCTTT. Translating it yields CASSFSGGNGEAFF.

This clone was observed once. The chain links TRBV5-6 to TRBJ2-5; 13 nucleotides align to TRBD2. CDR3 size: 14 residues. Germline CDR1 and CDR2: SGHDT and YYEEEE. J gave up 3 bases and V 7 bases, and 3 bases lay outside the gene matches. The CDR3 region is CASRLAGGEETQYF. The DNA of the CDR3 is TGTGCCAGCCGACTAGCGGGGGGAGAAGAGACCCAGTACTTC.

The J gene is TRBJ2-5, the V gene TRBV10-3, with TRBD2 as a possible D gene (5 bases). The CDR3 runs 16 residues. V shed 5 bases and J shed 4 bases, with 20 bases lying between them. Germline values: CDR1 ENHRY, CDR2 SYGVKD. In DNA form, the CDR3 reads TGTGCCATCAGTCAACTAGACCGCCTAGGGCCAGAGACCCAGTACTTC. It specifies CAISQLDRLGPETQYF.

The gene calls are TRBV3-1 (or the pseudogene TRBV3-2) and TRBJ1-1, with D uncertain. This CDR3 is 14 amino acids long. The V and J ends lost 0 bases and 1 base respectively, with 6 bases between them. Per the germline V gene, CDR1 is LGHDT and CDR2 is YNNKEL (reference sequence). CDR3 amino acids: CASSQETENTEAFF. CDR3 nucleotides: TGTGCCAGCAGCCAAGAGACCGAGAACACTGAAGCTTTCTTT.

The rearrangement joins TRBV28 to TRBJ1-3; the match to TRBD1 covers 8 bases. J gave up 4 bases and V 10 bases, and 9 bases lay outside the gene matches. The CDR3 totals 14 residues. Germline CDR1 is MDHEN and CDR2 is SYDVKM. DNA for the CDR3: TGTGCCACCGACAGGGGAGACACGGGAAACACCATATATTTT. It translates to CATDRGDTGNTIYF.

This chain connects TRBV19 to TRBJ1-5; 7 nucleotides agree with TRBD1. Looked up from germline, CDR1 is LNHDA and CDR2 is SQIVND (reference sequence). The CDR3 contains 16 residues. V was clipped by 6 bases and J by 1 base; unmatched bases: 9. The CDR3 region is CASRITGAPSNQPQHF. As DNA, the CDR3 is TGTGCCAGTAGGATCACAGGGGCGCCCAGCAATCAGCCCCAGCATTTT.

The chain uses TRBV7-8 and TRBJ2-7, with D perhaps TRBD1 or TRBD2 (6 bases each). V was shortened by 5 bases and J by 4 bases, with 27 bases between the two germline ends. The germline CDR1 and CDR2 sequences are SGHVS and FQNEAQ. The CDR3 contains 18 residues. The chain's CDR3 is CASSRSGSRRGEKYEQYF. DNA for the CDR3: TGTGCCAGCAGCCGATCCGGCAGCCGGAGGGGGGAGAAATACGAGCAGTACTTC.

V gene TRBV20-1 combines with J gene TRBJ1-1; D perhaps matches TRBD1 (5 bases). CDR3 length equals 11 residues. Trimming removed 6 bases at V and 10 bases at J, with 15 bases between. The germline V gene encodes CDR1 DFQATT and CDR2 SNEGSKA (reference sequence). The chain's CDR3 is CSALRVSLAFF. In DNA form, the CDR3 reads TGCAGTGCACTCAGGGTTTCTTTAGCTTTCTTT.

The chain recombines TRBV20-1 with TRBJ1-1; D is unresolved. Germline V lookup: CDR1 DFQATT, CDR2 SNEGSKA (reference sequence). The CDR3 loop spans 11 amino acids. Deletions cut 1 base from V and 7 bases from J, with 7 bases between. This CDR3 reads CSARGNDEAFF. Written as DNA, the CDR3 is TGCAGTGCTAGAGGGAATGATGAAGCTTTCTTT.